The 6 T cell receptor beta chains listed next were all sequenced from one sample in a study of T cell responses to AZD1222 COVID-19 vaccine. Profiling relied on immunoSEQ multiplex PCR, and the TCRdb table lists in-frame clones only, not all of them. Among roughly 120,000 clones, 70% to 90% were seen once, and the ten largest hold 1.6%. This specimen consisted of peripheral blood, obtained on day 0 of AZD1222 vaccination. The receptors come from an adult in good health.

Of note for this clone: Other DNA sequences in the sample encode the same CDR3. The chain recombines TRBV11-3 with TRBJ1-2; 9 bases agree with TRBD1. The junction had 5 bases not matched to a gene; V was cut back by 0 bases and J by 3 bases. The V gene's germline CDR1 is SGHNT and CDR2 YENEEA. This CDR3 has 16 residues. CDR3 sequence (DNA): TGTGCCAGCAGCTTAGAAAAAACAGGGGGCGACTATGGCTACACCTTC. Translated: CASSLEKTGGDYGYTF.

The chain carries TRBV11-3 and TRBJ2-5; D tentatively reads TRBD1 or TRBD2 (5 bases each). The germline V gene encodes CDR1 SGHNT and CDR2 YENEEA. The CDR3 has 15 amino acids. V was pared by 1 base and J by 2 bases, with 11 bases between. The CDR3 sequence: CASSLGRGRQETQYF. The DNA of the CDR3 is TGTGCCAGCAGCTTAGGCCGGGGCAGACAAGAGACCCAGTACTTC. The complete variable domain, with remaining parts taken from reference TRBV11-3 and TRBJ2-5, reads EAGVVQSPRYKIIEKKQPVAFWCNPISGHNTLYWYLQNLGQGPELLIRYENEEAVDDSQLPKDRFSAERLKGVDSTLKIQPAELGDSAVYLCASSLGRGRQETQYFGPGTRLLVL.

The chain uses TRBV11-2 and TRBJ1-1; D gene uncertain. CDR1 and CDR2 from the germline V gene are SGHAT and FQNNGV. The CDR3 covers 12 residues. V gave up 6 bases and J gave up 0 bases, with 5 bases separating them. CDR3 in DNA: TGTGCCAGCAGGGGCATGAACACTGAAGCTTTCTTT. Translated: CASRGMNTEAFF.

The chain is built from TRBV19 and TRBJ2-7; 10 positions match TRBD2. V was clipped by 6 bases and J by 4 bases; unmatched bases: 9. The CDR3 is 15 amino acids. The germline CDR1 and CDR2 sequences are LNHDA and SQIVND (reference sequence). DNA for the CDR3: TGTGCCAGTAGAGATGCAGCGGGAGGGAAGTACGAGCAGTACTTC. Its protein product is CASRDAAGGKYEQYF.

J is TRBJ2-5 and V is TRBV18; D gene unclear. Germline V CDR1 and CDR2: KGHSH, LQKENI. The CDR3 contains 15 residues. The V end lost 3 bases, the J end lost 5 bases, and 16 bases lay between the germline ends. The DNA for the CDR3 is TGTGCCAGCTCACCGACGCCCTCAAGAAAGGAGACCCAGTACTTC. Translation: CASSPTPSRKETQYF.

The rearrangement links TRBV7-2 to TRBJ1-1; D unresolved. The germline gives CDR1 SGHTA, CDR2 FQGNSA. Deletions cut 3 bases from V and 5 bases from J, with 13 bases between. This CDR3 is 14 amino acids long. The CDR3 DNA sequence: TGTGCCAGCAGCTTCGATACATCTCGTACTGAAGCTTTCTTT. As protein: CASSFDTSRTEAFF. Filled out from reference TRBV7-2 and TRBJ1-1, the complete variable domain reads GAGVSQSPSNKVTEKGKDVELRCDPISGHTALYWYRQSLGQGLEFLIYFQGNSAPDKSGLPSDRFSAERTGGSVSTLTIQRTQQEDSAVYLCASSFDTSRTEAFFGQGTRLTVV.